Listed below are T cell receptor beta chains from one sample, sequenced in a study of blood T cells in healthy people across ages. TCRdb independently ran MiXCR on the 5' RACE reads; one entry per CDR3 protein. The sample records some 760,000 distinct CDR3 sequences, 20% to 30% being singletons. These data also featured in a second study, about T cells of mothers and their children.

The sequenced sample consisted of blood. The receptors stem from a boy younger than 18 in good health. Both conserved end residues are part of each CDR3. D genes are given only for firm matches. Expanded clones are given a class, and other clones once, few, many or no size at all.

d_call	clone_size	v_call	j_call	cdr3_nt	cdr3_aa
NA	NA	TRBV7-8	TRBJ2-1	TGTGCCAGCAGCTCCCCGATGAAAACCGCTTACAATGAGCAGTTCTTC	CASSSPMKTAYNEQFF
NA	NA	TRBV4-1	TRBJ1-1	TGCGCCAGCAGCCCGCAAATGACGGCGGCTGAAGCTTTCTTT	CASSPQMTAAEAFF
NA	NA	TRBV11-1	TRBJ2-1	TGTGCCAGCAGCTTAGGAGTACCAACTTCCCACAATGAGCAGTTCTTC	CASSLGVPTSHNEQFF
NA	NA	TRBV14	TRBJ2-1	TGTGCCAGCAGCCCTTTACTAGGGGTTAACAATGAGCAGTTCTTC	CASSPLLGVNNEQFF
NA	few	TRBV4-3	TRBJ2-2	TGCGCCAGCAGCCATTTAAGCGTTGGGGGCGGGGAGCTGTTTTTT	CASSHLSVGGGELFF
NA	NA	TRBV20-1	TRBJ1-1	TGCAGTGCTAGAGTTGTTGCCCCAGGTGAAGCTTTCTTT	CSARVVAPGEAFF
NA	NA	TRBV5-1	TRBJ2-7	TGCGCCAGCGGGGATTGGAACTCCTACGAGCAGTACTTC	CASGDWNSYEQYF
TRBD2	many	TRBV7-2	TRBJ2-5	TGTGCCAGCAGCCTCTCTAGCGGGGGTGGGACCCAGTACTTC	CASSLSSGGGTQYF
TRBD2	few	TRBV3-1	TRBJ2-7	TGTGCCAGCAGCCCTCTTGCGGGAGGCGAGCAGTACTTC	CASSPLAGGEQYF
TRBD2	NA	TRBV12-3/TRBV12-4	TRBJ2-7	TGTGCCAGCAGCTTAGCGGGAGGACATTACGAGCAGTACTTC	CASSLAGGHYEQYF
NA	NA	TRBV4-3	TRBJ1-2	TGCGCCAGCAGCCAAGAGAATAGGGGGGACGGCTACACCTTC	CASSQENRGDGYTF
NA	NA	TRBV11-2	TRBJ2-5	TGTGCCAGCAGCTTAGTGTGGACGTCAGGGAGTGCGGAGACCCAGTACTTC	CASSLVWTSGSAETQYF
NA	NA	TRBV3-1	TRBJ2-5	TGTGCCAGCAGTCAAGGTGATGGGGAGACCCAGTACTTC	CASSQGDGETQYF
NA	NA	TRBV5-1	TRBJ2-1	TGCGCCAGCAGCCGGCACCCGGCGGATGAGCAGTTCTTC	CASSRHPADEQFF
TRBD2	NA	TRBV27	TRBJ2-5	TGTGCCAGCAGTGTGACTAGCGCCCAAGAGACCCAGTACTTC	CASSVTSAQETQYF
NA	NA	TRBV20-1	TRBJ2-7	TGCAGTGCCAACACAGGGTCGGTCTACGAGCAGTACTTC	CSANTGSVYEQYF
NA	once	TRBV10-3	TRBJ2-7	TGTGCCGCCCAGGGAGACCACTACGAGCAGTACTTC	CAAQGDHYEQYF
NA	NA	TRBV12-3/TRBV12-4	TRBJ2-5	TGTGCCAGCAGTTTCCCGTCAACGCCTGGGGAGACCCAGTACTTC	CASSFPSTPGETQYF
NA	few	TRBV9	TRBJ2-7	TGTGCCAGCAGCGGAAATCCCGGGACCTCCTACGAGCAGTACTTC	CASSGNPGTSYEQYF
NA	NA	TRBV11-2	TRBJ2-5	TGTGCCAGCAGTTTTAGGGAAGAGACCCAGTACTTC	CASSFREETQYF
NA	NA	TRBV29-1	TRBJ2-5	TGCAGCGTTGAAGTTACGGCAGGCCGGGAGACCCAGTACTTC	CSVEVTAGRETQYF
NA	few	TRBV5-1	TRBJ1-1	TGCGCCAGCAGCTTGCTCGGGGGGCAGACTGAAGCTTTCTTT	CASSLLGGQTEAFF
TRBD1	NA	TRBV13	TRBJ2-5	TGTGCCAGCAGCTTAGATGGTGGACAGGGGCGGGAGACCCAGTACTTC	CASSLDGGQGRETQYF
TRBD1	NA	TRBV6-6	TRBJ1-1	TGTGCCAGCAGCCCGGGCCGGACAGGGGCCACTGAAGCTTTCTTT	CASSPGRTGATEAFF
NA	few	TRBV29-1	TRBJ2-1	TGCAGCGTTGATGCAAGGGGCCTGAGCTCCTACAATGAGCAGTTCTTC	CSVDARGLSSYNEQFF
NA	NA	TRBV29-1	TRBJ1-1	TGCAGCGTTGTAACCAGGATGAACACTGAAGCTTTCTTT	CSVVTRMNTEAFF
NA	few	TRBV18	TRBJ2-2	TGTGCCAGCTCACCACTGAGGGACCAGAACACCGGGGAGCTGTTTTTT	CASSPLRDQNTGELFF
TRBD1	few	TRBV20-1	TRBJ2-1	TGCAGTGCCCTGAATTTCTTGGGACAGGATTCCTACGAGCAGTTCTTC	CSALNFLGQDSYEQFF
NA	NA	TRBV20-1	TRBJ1-3	TGCAGTGCATCGGGGGGCCCTAGCTCTGGAAACACCATATATTTT	CSASGGPSSGNTIYF
NA	NA	TRBV2	TRBJ2-7	TGTGCCAGCAGTGAACAGGGGGGGTCCTACGAGCAGTACTTC	CASSEQGGSYEQYF
NA	NA	TRBV3-1	TRBJ1-1	TGTGCCAGCAGCCAACCGGGACACTCTTCGAACACTGAAGCTTTCTTT	CASSQPGHSSNTEAFF
NA	NA	TRBV4-1	TRBJ2-2	TGCGCCAGCAGCCAAGAGATCAGGGTTGCCGGGGAGCTGTTTTTT	CASSQEIRVAGELFF
NA	few	TRBV5-1	TRBJ2-2	TGCGCCAGCAGCTTGGTCTACGTACAGGGTGAGACCGGGGAGCTGTTTTTT	CASSLVYVQGETGELFF
TRBD2	few	TRBV4-1	TRBJ2-5	TGCGCCAGCAGCCAAAGGCCACCTACAACAGCGGGGGATATGAAGACCCAGTACTTC	CASSQRPPTTAGDMKTQYF
NA	NA	TRBV7-3	TRBJ2-6	TGTGCCAGCAGGAGGATACAGGGTTCAGGGGCCAACGTCCTGACTTTC	CASRRIQGSGANVLTF
NA	NA	TRBV4-3	TRBJ1-5	TGCGCCAGCAGCCAGGCTGGGAATCAGCCCCAGCATTTT	CASSQAGNQPQHF
NA	few	TRBV20-1	TRBJ1-2	TGCAGTGCTAGATCCGCGGGGGAGGCTAACTATGGCTACACCTTC	CSARSAGEANYGYTF
NA	few	TRBV7-9	TRBJ2-3	TGTGCCAGCAGCTTAGAGCAAGTTGCGGCATCTACGCAGTATTTT	CASSLEQVAASTQYF
TRBD2	NA	TRBV7-3	TRBJ2-2	TGTGCCAGCAGCTCCCCCTCTCCGGGAGGAACCACCGGGGAGCTGTTTTTT	CASSSPSPGGTTGELFF
NA	NA	TRBV3-1	TRBJ1-5	TGTGCCAGCAGCCAAGAAGTGGGGGGCGATCAGCCCCAGCATTTT	CASSQEVGGDQPQHF
TRBD1	few	TRBV20-1	TRBJ1-2	TGCAGTGCTGGCGCGGACAGGGGAAGTGGCTACACCTTC	CSAGADRGSGYTF
NA	NA	TRBV27	TRBJ2-2	TGTGCCAGCAGGGGGTGGGGAACCGGGGAGCTGTTTTTT	CASRGWGTGELFF
NA	NA	TRBV20-1	TRBJ2-3	TGCAGTGCTAGAGATTGGCGGGGAGCTACGCAGTATTTT	CSARDWRGATQYF
NA	NA	TRBV4-3	TRBJ1-2	TGCGCCAGCAGCCAAGATGCCCTCTATGGCTACACCTTC	CASSQDALYGYTF
TRBD2	NA	TRBV27	TRBJ2-1	TGTGCCAGCAGTACAACTAGCGGGACGAGCTCCTACAATGAGCAGTTCTTC	CASSTTSGTSSYNEQFF
TRBD1	NA	TRBV6-1	TRBJ2-5	TGTGCCAGCGAGGGGGCATGGGAGACCCAGTACTTC	CASEGAWETQYF
NA	few	TRBV29-1	TRBJ2-3	TGCAGCGTTGAAGACTGGGGTAGAATAGAAGGTAGCACAGATACGCAGTATTTT	CSVEDWGRIEGSTDTQYF
NA	NA	TRBV4-1	TRBJ1-4	TGCGCCAGCAGCCAAGATTTTACGGGTGCAACTAATGAAAAACTGTTTTTT	CASSQDFTGATNEKLFF
NA	NA	TRBV12-3/TRBV12-4	TRBJ2-7	TGTGCCAGCAGTTTAGTAGGGGACCTCTCCTACGAGCAGTACTTC	CASSLVGDLSYEQYF
NA	NA	TRBV4-3	TRBJ1-2	TGCGCCAGCAGCCAAGATGAAATCTCTAACTATGGCTACACCTTC	CASSQDEISNYGYTF
NA	few	TRBV2	TRBJ2-5	TGTGCCAGCAGTGAACAAGGACAGCCCCAAGAGACCCAGTACTTC	CASSEQGQPQETQYF
NA	NA	TRBV6-4	TRBJ2-5	TGTGCCAGCAGTGACGATCCTAGGGGAGGTCCAGAGACCCAGTACTTC	CASSDDPRGGPETQYF
NA	few	TRBV21-1	TRBJ2-5	TGTGCCAGCAGCCTAGACGCCGGACAGGGGAAGTACTTC	CASSLDAGQGKYF
NA	NA	TRBV7-2	TRBJ2-2	TGTGCCAGCAACCCTGGAGGGGCCGGGGAGCTGTTTTTT	CASNPGGAGELFF
TRBD2	few	TRBV7-8	TRBJ2-7	TGTGCCAGCAGCTCTCCGGGACTAGCGGGAGACGAGCAGTACTTC	CASSSPGLAGDEQYF
NA	few	TRBV7-9	TRBJ2-1	TGTGCCAGCAGCTTAGGGGTGGGGCCCAGCTCCTACAACGAGCAGTTCTTC	CASSLGVGPSSYNEQFF